The rows below give T cell receptor beta chains drawn from one sample of a study of blood T cell repertoires in COVID-19. Sequenced by immunoSEQ multiplex PCR; TCRdb stores in-frame clones only, minus some. The table has 120,000 to 150,000 clones, about 90% seen once. Sequencing was performed on PBMCs or T cells enriched from blood (not recorded which). These TCRs come from a woman between 40 and 55 years old who had been exposed to COVID-19. The CDR3 runs from the conserved cysteine through the conserved F or W. The D gene is left open where the match is weak. The size entry is marked missing in some rows and otherwise reads once, few, many or a size class.

TRBV19,TRBJ1-6,-,-,TGTGCCAGTAGCAGGCCAAGACAGGACAATTCACCCCTCCACTTT,CASSRPRQDNSPLHF
TRBV7-8,TRBJ1-1,TRBD1,-,TGTGCCAGCAGCTTCACAGGGGGCCGTGTGGCTGAAGCTTTCTTT,CASSFTGGRVAEAFF
TRBV5-1,TRBJ1-6,-,-,TGCGCCAGCAGCTCTCAGGGGAGTTCACCCCTCCACTTT,CASSSQGSSPLHF
TRBV9,TRBJ2-2,-,-,TGTGCCAGCAGCGGTGGCGGGACGCTCACCGGGGAGCTGTTTTTT,CASSGGGTLTGELFF
TRBV24-1,TRBJ2-1,TRBD2,-,TGTGCCACCAGTGATACGACTAGCGGAAAATACAATGAGCAGTTCTTC,CATSDTTSGKYNEQFF
TRBV9,TRBJ2-3,-,-,TGTGCCAGCAGCGCGGGGGCAGATACGCAGTATTTT,CASSAGADTQYF
TRBV19,TRBJ2-7,TRBD1,-,TGTGCCAGTAGTATATCACATTCGGGACAGGGCTACGAGCAGTACTTC,CASSISHSGQGYEQYF
TRBV29-1,TRBJ2-7,-,-,TGCAGCGTTGGTGGGAGTCTGAACGAGCAGTACTTC,CSVGGSLNEQYF
TRBV7-2,TRBJ1-1,TRBD1,once,TGTGCCAGTCGGGACAGCGGGAACACTGAAGCTTTCTTT,CASRDSGNTEAFF
TRBV18,TRBJ1-3,-,-,TGTGCCAGCTCACCAAGGGGACAAAACTCTGGAAACACCATATATTTT,CASSPRGQNSGNTIYF
TRBV28,TRBJ1-5,TRBD1,-,TGTGCCAGCAGCCGTGACAGGGTAGGACAGCCCCAGCATTTT,CASSRDRVGQPQHF
TRBV28,TRBJ2-1,TRBD2,once,TGTGCCAGCAGTTTATCGTTAGCGGGAGCTGAGAATGAGCAGTTCTTC,CASSLSLAGAENEQFF
TRBV6-2/TRBV6-3,TRBJ1-1,-,-,TGTGCCAGCAGTACACACAGGAACACTGAAGCTTTCTTT,CASSTHRNTEAFF
TRBV6-5,TRBJ1-2,TRBD1,-,TGTGCCAGCAGTTCGAACAGGGGTTGGGGCTACACCTTC,CASSSNRGWGYTF
TRBV29-1,TRBJ1-1,TRBD1,-,TGCAGCGTTGCGCCAGGGGGTGGCAACACTGAAGCTTTCTTT,CSVAPGGGNTEAFF
TRBV6-6,TRBJ1-2,-,once,TGTGCCAGCAGAGGACGGGAGTTTGACTATGGCTACACCTTC,CASRGREFDYGYTF
TRBV5-1,TRBJ1-3,-,-,TGCGCCAGCAGCAGGGACTTAAGCTCTGGAAACACCATATATTTT,CASSRDLSSGNTIYF
TRBV9,TRBJ1-1,-,-,TGTGCCACCAGGGTAATCATCCCTGAAGCTTTCTTT,CATRVIIPEAFF
TRBV10-1,TRBJ2-3,TRBD2,-,TGCGCCAGCAGTGTAGCGGGAGTGCGGGATACGCAGTATTTT,CASSVAGVRDTQYF
TRBV5-1,TRBJ2-4,TRBD2,-,TGCGCCAGCAGCTTGGGACTAGCCGGCGCCAAAAACATTCAGTACTTC,CASSLGLAGAKNIQYF
TRBV5-6,TRBJ2-7,-,-,TGTGCCAGCAGCTTGGCCAGGTACGAGCAGTACTTC,CASSLARYEQYF
TRBV6-1,TRBJ2-7,-,once,TGTGCCAGCAGTGAAGATGGGACAACCCTGTTCGAGCAGTACTTC,CASSEDGTTLFEQYF
TRBV10-1,TRBJ2-1,-,-,TGCGCCAGCAGTGCCACAGCATCTGGGAATGAGCAGTTCTTC,CASSATASGNEQFF
TRBV18,TRBJ1-1,-,-,TGTGCCAGCTCACCAGTTGGGGGGACTGAAGCTTTCTTT,CASSPVGGTEAFF
TRBV6-5,TRBJ1-1,-,-,TGTGCCAGCAGTTACTCGTGGAGTGGGACTGAAGCTTTCTTT,CASSYSWSGTEAFF
TRBV19,TRBJ1-1,-,-,TGTGCCAGTAGTATTTCCCATGAAGCTTTCTTT,CASSISHEAFF
TRBV15,TRBJ2-7,TRBD1,-,TGTGCCACCAGCGGACCTCGGACAGGATTCTCCTACGAGCAGTACTTC,CATSGPRTGFSYEQYF
TRBV7-9,TRBJ2-1,TRBD2,-,TGTGCCAGCAGCTTAGAACTAGCGGGGGTGAATGAGCAGTTCTTC,CASSLELAGVNEQFF
TRBV6-2/TRBV6-3,TRBJ1-1,-,-,TGTGCCAGCAGTTACTCTTCACAGTCGAACACTGAAGCTTTCTTT,CASSYSSQSNTEAFF
TRBV19,TRBJ2-6,TRBD2,few,TGTGCCAGTAGCTCAGGGAGGACTAGCGGACCTGGGGCCAACGTCCTGACTTTC,CASSSGRTSGPGANVLTF
TRBV7-7,TRBJ2-3,-,-,TGTGCCAGCAGCGCCCCGGGACAAAATCCAGATACGCAGTATTTT,CASSAPGQNPDTQYF
TRBV7-2,TRBJ2-6,TRBD2,-,TGTGCCAGCAGCACAGCGGGATCTGGGGCCAACGTCCTGACTTTC,CASSTAGSGANVLTF
TRBV7-2,TRBJ2-1,-,-,TGTGCCAGCAGCCCGCGACTAGGGTCCCACTACAATGAGCAGTTCTTC,CASSPRLGSHYNEQFF
TRBV6-4,TRBJ1-1,TRBD1,-,TGTGCCAGCAGTGACGTCGCGAGATGGACAGGGGGCTACGAGATAGAAGCTTTCTTT,CASSDVARWTGGYEIEAFF
TRBV5-6,TRBJ1-4,-,-,TGTGCCAGCAGCTCGACAGGCGGTTCGACTGAAAAACTGTTTTTT,CASSSTGGSTEKLFF
TRBV13,TRBJ2-1,TRBD1,-,TGTGCCAGCAGCACCTCTAAGGGGGCCTCAAATGAGCAGTTCTTC,CASSTSKGASNEQFF
TRBV3-1/TRBV3-2,TRBJ1-1,TRBD1,-,TGTGCCAGCAGCACCCGACAGGGTTACACTGAAGCTTTCTTT,CASSTRQGYTEAFF
TRBV6-2/TRBV6-3,TRBJ2-7,TRBD2,-,TGTGCCAGCAGTTTCCGACCTAGACTAGCGGGGGGCTACGAGCAGTACTTC,CASSFRPRLAGGYEQYF
TRBV19,TRBJ2-1,TRBD2,-,TGTGCCAGTAGTAGACTAGCGGGAGGTTACAATGAGCAGTTCTTC,CASSRLAGGYNEQFF
TRBV23-1,TRBJ2-1,TRBD2,-,TGCGCCAGCAGTCCTCGCGATAGCGGGAGGACTACGGATGAGCAGTTCTTC,CASSPRDSGRTTDEQFF
TRBV4-3,TRBJ2-7,-,-,TGCGCCAGCAGCCTTTCCATAGAATCCTACGAGCAGTACTTC,CASSLSIESYEQYF
TRBV28,TRBJ2-1,-,-,TGTGCCAGCAGTCCCCTTGCAAGCGTTTCCTACAATGAGCAGTTCTTC,CASSPLASVSYNEQFF
TRBV7-8,TRBJ2-3,TRBD2,few,TGTGCCAGCAGCTTAGGTTTTAGGACTAGCGCGAACACAGATACGCAGTATTTT,CASSLGFRTSANTDTQYF
TRBV19,TRBJ1-2,TRBD1,-,TGTGCCAGTCGTGACAGGGCGGCTAACTATGGCTACACCTTC,CASRDRAANYGYTF
TRBV6-2/TRBV6-3,TRBJ1-1,-,-,TGTGCCAGCAGCCAAGGTGGAGGGGGGGCCACTGAAGCTTTCTTT,CASSQGGGGATEAFF
TRBV10-3,TRBJ1-1,-,-,TGTGCCATCAGCACAGGTCTGGGCACTGAAGCTTTCTTT,CAISTGLGTEAFF
TRBV2,TRBJ1-3,-,-,TGTGCCAGCAACCCAGGGAGGGCTGGAAACACCATATATTTT,CASNPGRAGNTIYF
TRBV6-5,TRBJ1-1,-,-,TGTGCCAGCAGTCCGACAGGCCCGGAAGCTTTCTTT,CASSPTGPEAFF
TRBV4-3,TRBJ1-6,-,-,TGCGCCAGCAGCCAGCCAGGGGCAGGCTCACCCCTCCACTTT,CASSQPGAGSPLHF
TRBV6-5,TRBJ2-7,-,-,TGTGCCAGTAAAACGCAGGGGTACGAGCAGTACTTC,CASKTQGYEQYF
TRBV5-4,TRBJ2-7,-,once,TGTGCCAGCAGCTTGGGTCAGGGGAGGGACGAGCAGTACTTC,CASSLGQGRDEQYF
TRBV3-1/TRBV3-2,TRBJ2-7,TRBD2,-,TGTGCCAGCAGCCAAGGGGTAGCGGGGGTACCCTACGAGCAGTACTTC,CASSQGVAGVPYEQYF
TRBV11-3,TRBJ2-2,-,-,TGTGCCAGCAGCTTACACATCACCGGGGAGCTGTTTTTT,CASSLHITGELFF
TRBV7-9,TRBJ1-1,-,once,TGTGCCAGCAGCTTAGAGGATCACAGAGGGGAAGCTTTCTTT,CASSLEDHRGEAFF
TRBV2,TRBJ2-7,TRBD1,few,TGTGCCAGCAGCGTAACCGGGACAGGAGTTTACGAGCAGTACTTC,CASSVTGTGVYEQYF